Each of the 21 T cell receptor beta chains below was sequenced from the same sample in a study of cytomegalovirus exposure and HLA in healthy donors. Sequenced by immunoSEQ multiplex PCR; TCRdb stores in-frame clones only, minus some. The sample contains over 130,000 clones, roughly 86% of which appear only once. Specimen: PBMCs. All receptors come from a man aged 18 to 29 in good health and CMV-seropositive.

The V call is TRBV6-1, the J call TRBJ1-1; D remains ambiguous. The CDR3 is made up of 14 amino acids. V dropped 0 bases and J dropped 11 bases, with 16 bases sitting between them. Germline assignment: CDR1 MNHNS and CDR2 SASEGT. CDR3 amino acids: CASSEAGGYRWAFF. The CDR3 nucleotides are TGTGCCAGCAGTGAAGCGGGAGGGTATAGATGGGCTTTCTTT.

The chain has TRBV11-2 and TRBJ1-2; 7 bases agree with TRBD1. Looked up from germline, CDR1 is SGHAT and CDR2 is FQNNGV. After removal of 5 bases from V and 2 bases from J, the junction contained 20 bases not matched to a gene. The CDR3 totals 19 residues. The CDR3 DNA reads as TGTGCCAGCAGCCCTAGAGTTCTCGTCAGACAGGGATCCAACTATGGCTACACCTTC. As protein: CASSPRVLVRQGSNYGYTF.

Here the CDR3 reads CASRTHRGETQYF. The CDR3 DNA sequence: TGTGCCAGCAGGACGCACAGGGGAGAGACCCAGTACTTC. The chain joins TRBV6-1 to TRBJ2-5; 7 bases match TRBD1. Unmatched junction bases numbered 5, after V lost 6 bases and J lost 4 bases. Germline V CDR1 and CDR2: MNHNS, SASEGT. The CDR3 runs to 13 residues.

The chain has TRBV6-1 and TRBJ2-7; D possibly corresponds to TRBD1 (6 bases). The CDR3 contains 14 residues. The V and J ends lost 7 bases and 0 bases respectively, with 13 bases between them. CDR1 is MNHNS, CDR2 SASEGT, per germline. The CDR3 DNA reads as TGTGCCAGCACCCGGGACATGAGCTCCTACGAGCAGTACTTC. It codes for CASTRDMSSYEQYF.

This chain uses TRBV9 with TRBJ2-5, with D unresolved. CDR1 is SGDLS and CDR2 is YYNGEE in the germline V gene. This CDR3 spans 13 amino acids. Trimming took off 3 bases at V and 10 bases at J, with 16 bases between the two ends. Here the CDR3 reads CASSAQNARNQYF. CDR3 DNA: TGTGCCAGCAGCGCCCAGAACGCCCGAAACCAGTACTTC.

V usage is TRBV9 and J usage is TRBJ1-3, with 9 bases that match TRBD1. Unmatched junction bases numbered 6, after V lost 2 bases and J lost 0 bases. This CDR3 has 17 residues. CDR1 and CDR2 (germline): SGDLS, YYNGEE. CDR3 sequence (DNA): TGTGCCAGCAGCGTGGGACAGGGTCCGAGCTCTGGAAACACCATATATTTT. It translates to CASSVGQGPSSGNTIYF.

This chain connects TRBV7-2 to TRBJ1-1; possibly TRBD1 for D (5 bases). Trimming removed 1 base at V and 0 bases at J, with 9 bases between. The CDR3 totals 15 residues. CDR1 and CDR2 (germline): SGHTA, FQGNSA. The CDR3 spells CASSLGWGVNTEAFF. CDR3 bases: TGTGCCAGCAGCTTAGGTTGGGGGGTGAACACTGAAGCTTTCTTT.

The V call is TRBV7-3, the J call TRBJ2-3; D is unclear. The V and J ends lost 2 bases and 4 bases respectively, with 10 bases between them. This CDR3 comprises 14 residues. Germline lookup yields CDR1 SGHTA and CDR2 FQGTGA. The CDR3 here is CASSLLQVSDTQYF. CDR3 sequence (DNA): TGTGCCAGCAGCTTACTGCAGGTTTCAGATACGCAGTATTTT. Full variable domain (rest looked up from reference TRBV7-3 and TRBJ2-3): GAGVSQTPSNKVTEKGKYVELRCDPISGHTALYWYRQSLGQGPEFLIYFQGTGAADDSGLPNDRFFAVRPEGSVSTLKIQRTERGDSAVYLCASSLLQVSDTQYFGPGTRLTVL.

The J gene is TRBJ1-4, the V gene TRBV5-6, with D unresolved. CDR3 length: 16 amino acids. Germline CDR1 is SGHDT and CDR2 is YYEEEE. Deletions cut 3 bases from V and 0 bases from J, with 12 bases between. CDR3 sequence: CASSYQASPTNEKLFF. CDR3 nucleotides: TGTGCCAGCAGCTATCAAGCGTCTCCAACTAATGAAAAACTGTTTTTT.

This sequence joins TRBV10-3 and TRBJ2-1; 10 nucleotides agree with TRBD2. Germline assignment: CDR1 ENHRY and CDR2 SYGVKD. CDR3 length: 16 amino acids. With V trimmed by 2 bases and J by 5 bases, 6 bases remained unmatched. The CDR3: CAISEPAGGPHNEQFF. CDR3 in DNA: TGTGCCATCAGTGAGCCAGCGGGAGGGCCACACAATGAGCAGTTCTTC.

This clone was seen a handful of times. The V and J genes are TRBV9 and TRBJ1-2, with a possible D match to TRBD1 (5 bases). Between the trimmed V and J ends, which lost 1 base and 7 bases, there was a span of 11 bases. This CDR3 is built from 13 residues. Germline V lookup: CDR1 SGDLS, CDR2 YYNGEE. The chain's CDR3 is CASSVSGLGGYTF. Written as DNA, the CDR3 is TGTGCCAGCAGCGTATCAGGGCTGGGTGGCTACACCTTC.

This clone appeared a single time. The chain uses TRBV10-3 and TRBJ2-1, with 8 bases identical to TRBD2. The germline gives CDR1 ENHRY, CDR2 SYGVKD. The CDR3 runs to 18 residues. Trimming at V came to 3 bases and at J to 9 bases, leaving 19 bases not matched to a gene. CDR3 sequence reads: CAISDPTSGTRMYGEQFF. CDR3 sequence (DNA): TGTGCCATCAGTGACCCTACCTCCGGGACTAGGATGTACGGTGAGCAGTTCTTC.

The CDR3 bases are TGTGCCAGCACCAGGGGGAAAGGTGGCTACACCTTC. Amino acids: CASTRGKGGYTF. The chain joins TRBV2 to TRBJ1-2; 7 nucleotides align to TRBD1. The CDR3 has 12 amino acids. V lost 7 bases, J lost 7 bases, and 6 bases stayed unmatched. CDR1 SNHLY and CDR2 FYNNEI come from the germline V gene.

This clone was observed a handful of times. The chain employs TRBV19 and TRBJ2-7; tentative D call: TRBD1 (6 bases). V was cut by 3 bases and J by 5 bases, with 11 bases left in between. CDR1 and CDR2 (germline): LNHDA, SQIVND (reference sequence). The CDR3 has 13 residues. CDR3 in amino acids: CASSMIGGDEQYF. The CDR3 DNA reads as TGTGCCAGTAGTATGATTGGGGGCGACGAGCAGTACTTC.

The V gene is TRBV15, the J gene TRBJ1-4; maybe TRBD1 (5 bases). The germline V and J ends were trimmed by 1 base and 1 base, with 7 bases remaining between them. The CDR3 is 15 amino acids. In germline, CDR1 is LNHNV, CDR2 YYDKDF (reference sequence). In DNA form, the CDR3 reads TGTGCCACCAGCAGAGGGGGGGAAACTAATGAAAAACTGTTTTTT. Translated, it gives CATSRGGETNEKLFF.

A single count supports this clone. The chain employs TRBV11-3 and TRBJ1-2; maybe TRBD1 (5 bases). Germline assignment: CDR1 SGHNT and CDR2 YENEEA. The germline V and J ends were trimmed by 5 bases and 1 base, with 20 bases remaining between them. The CDR3 extends over 17 amino acids. The CDR3 loop is CASSTPEGTIVNYGYTF. The CDR3 DNA reads TGTGCCAGCAGCACCCCCGAGGGGACTATCGTTAACTATGGCTACACCTTC. Using reference TRBV11-3 and TRBJ1-2 for the parts outside the CDR3, the full variable domain is EAGVVQSPRYKIIEKKQPVAFWCNPISGHNTLYWYLQNLGQGPELLIRYENEEAVDDSQLPKDRFSAERLKGVDSTLKIQPAELGDSAVYLCASSTPEGTIVNYGYTFGSGTRLTVV.

This clone was counted between two and nine times. The chain combines TRBV19 with TRBJ2-7; D ambiguous. Germline V gives CDR1 LNHDA, CDR2 SQIVND (reference sequence). V lost 5 bases and J 0 bases, leaving 17 bases between the germline ends. The CDR3 covers 16 residues. The CDR3 reads CASSPPSSSYSYEQYF. DNA for the CDR3: TGTGCCAGTAGTCCGCCCTCCTCGTCCTACTCCTACGAGCAGTACTTC.

The V gene is TRBV10-3, the J gene TRBJ1-1; 10 bases line up with TRBD1. The CDR3 is 12 residues long. Unmatched junction bases numbered 5, after V lost 5 bases and J lost 11 bases. Germline CDR1 reads ENHRY; CDR2 reads SYGVKD. The CDR3 sequence is CAISNDRGRAFF. In DNA, the CDR3 is TGTGCCATCAGTAATGACAGGGGGCGCGCTTTCTTT.

This chain joins TRBV5-4 and TRBJ1-2; weak D call: TRBD1 (5 bases). The CDR3 loop spans 15 amino acids. The V and J ends lost 1 base and 3 bases respectively, with 13 bases between them. Germline CDR1 and CDR2: SGHNT and YYREEE (reference sequence). CDR3 nucleotides: TGTGCCAGCAGCTTGACAGGAATCGAGTACTATGGCTACACCTTC. It codes for CASSLTGIEYYGYTF.

The chain employs TRBV13 and TRBJ2-1, with TRBD1 matching 9 bases. The V gene end was trimmed by 5 bases and the J gene end by 3 bases; junction bases not matched to a gene: 5. The CDR3 contains 15 residues. Germline loops: CDR1 PRHDT, CDR2 FYEKMQ (reference sequence). DNA for the CDR3: TGTGCCAGCAGCCCCGGACAGGGGCTCTACAATGAGCAGTTCTTC. This encodes CASSPGQGLYNEQFF.

The rearrangement uses TRBV21-1 and TRBJ2-3; the table assigns TRBD1, which was not confirmed against the DNA. TRBV21-1 has pseudogene status. The length of the CDR3 is 15 residues. CDR3 DNA sequence: TGTGCCAGCAGCAAAGGCAGGGTCCTTTCAGATACGCAGTATTTT. Translated, it gives CASSKGRVLSDTQYF.